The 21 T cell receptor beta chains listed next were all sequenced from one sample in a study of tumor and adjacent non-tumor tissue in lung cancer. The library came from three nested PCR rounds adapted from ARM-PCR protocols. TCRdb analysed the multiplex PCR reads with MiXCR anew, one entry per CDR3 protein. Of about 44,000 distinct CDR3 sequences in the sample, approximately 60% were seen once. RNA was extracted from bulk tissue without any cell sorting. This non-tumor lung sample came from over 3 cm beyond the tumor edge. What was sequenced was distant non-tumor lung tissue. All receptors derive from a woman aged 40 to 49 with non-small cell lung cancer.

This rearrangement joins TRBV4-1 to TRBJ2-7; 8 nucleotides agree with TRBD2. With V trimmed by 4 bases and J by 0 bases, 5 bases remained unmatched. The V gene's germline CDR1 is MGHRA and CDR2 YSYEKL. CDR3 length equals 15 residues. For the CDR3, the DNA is TGCGCCAGCAGCCGGAGCGGGGGTAGCTCCTACGAGCAGTACTTC. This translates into CASSRSGGSSYEQYF.

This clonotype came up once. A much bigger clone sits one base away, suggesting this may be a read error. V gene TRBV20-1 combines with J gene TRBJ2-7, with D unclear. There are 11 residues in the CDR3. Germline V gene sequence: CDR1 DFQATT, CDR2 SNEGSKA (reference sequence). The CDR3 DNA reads TGCAGTGTTAAGAGGTCCTACGTGCAGTACTTC. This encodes CSVKRSYVQYF.

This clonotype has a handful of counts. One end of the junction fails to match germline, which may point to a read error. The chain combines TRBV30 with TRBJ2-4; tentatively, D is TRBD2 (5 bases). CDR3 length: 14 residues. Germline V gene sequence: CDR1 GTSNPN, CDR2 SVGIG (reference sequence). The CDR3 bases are TGTACCTGGAGGCCCGCTCAGACCAAAAACATTCAGTACTTC. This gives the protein CTWRPAQTKNIQYF.

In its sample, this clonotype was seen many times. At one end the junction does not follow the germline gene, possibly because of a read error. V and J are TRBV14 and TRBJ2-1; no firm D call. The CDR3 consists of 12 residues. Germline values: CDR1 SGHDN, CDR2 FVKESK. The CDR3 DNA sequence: TGTGCCAGCAACCAACTTGACAATGAGCAGTTCTTC. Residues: CASNQLDNEQFF.

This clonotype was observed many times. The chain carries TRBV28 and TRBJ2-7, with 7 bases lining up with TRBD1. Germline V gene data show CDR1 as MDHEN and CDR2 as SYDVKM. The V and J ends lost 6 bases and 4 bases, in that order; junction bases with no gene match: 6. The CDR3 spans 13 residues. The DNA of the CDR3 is TGTGCCAGCAGACCACAGGGGAATTACGAGCAGTACTTC. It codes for CASRPQGNYEQYF.

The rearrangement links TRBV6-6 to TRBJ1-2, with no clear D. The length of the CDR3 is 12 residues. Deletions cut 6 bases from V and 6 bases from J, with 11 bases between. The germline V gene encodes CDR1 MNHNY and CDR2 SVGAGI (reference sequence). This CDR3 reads CASSHPRHGYTF. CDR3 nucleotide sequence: TGTGCCAGCAGCCACCCCCGTCATGGCTACACCTTC.

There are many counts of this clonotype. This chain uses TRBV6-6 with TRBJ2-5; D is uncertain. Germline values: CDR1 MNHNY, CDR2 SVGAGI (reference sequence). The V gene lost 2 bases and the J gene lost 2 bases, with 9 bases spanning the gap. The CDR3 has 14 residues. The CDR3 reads CASSYRYGQETQYF. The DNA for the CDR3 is TGTGCCAGCAGTTACCGGTACGGACAAGAGACCCAGTACTTC.

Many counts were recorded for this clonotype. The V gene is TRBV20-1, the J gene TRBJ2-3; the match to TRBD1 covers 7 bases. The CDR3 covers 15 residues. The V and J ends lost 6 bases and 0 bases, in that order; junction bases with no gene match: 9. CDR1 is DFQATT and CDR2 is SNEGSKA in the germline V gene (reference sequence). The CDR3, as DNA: TGCAGTGCCACACCGGGACAGCGCAGCACAGATACGCAGTATTTT. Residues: CSATPGQRSTDTQYF.

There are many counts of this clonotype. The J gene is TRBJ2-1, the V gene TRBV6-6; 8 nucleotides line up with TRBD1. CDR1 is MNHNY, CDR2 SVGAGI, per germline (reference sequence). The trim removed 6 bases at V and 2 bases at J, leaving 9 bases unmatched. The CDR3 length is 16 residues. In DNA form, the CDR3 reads TGTGCCAGCAGGAGGACAGGGAGAGGCGCCTACAATGAGCAGTTCTTC. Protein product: CASRRTGRGAYNEQFF.

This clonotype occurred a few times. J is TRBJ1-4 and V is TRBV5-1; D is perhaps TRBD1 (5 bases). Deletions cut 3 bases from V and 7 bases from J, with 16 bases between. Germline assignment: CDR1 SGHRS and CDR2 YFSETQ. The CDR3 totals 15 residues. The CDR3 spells CASSYRSGEAEKLFF. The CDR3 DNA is TGCGCCAGCAGCTACAGGTCTGGGGAGGCTGAAAAACTGTTTTTT.

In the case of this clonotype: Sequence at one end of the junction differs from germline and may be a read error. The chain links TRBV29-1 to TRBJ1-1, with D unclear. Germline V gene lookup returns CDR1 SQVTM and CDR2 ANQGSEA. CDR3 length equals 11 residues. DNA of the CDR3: TGCAACGTCGATATGAACACTGGAGCTTTCTTT. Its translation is CNVDMNTGAFF.

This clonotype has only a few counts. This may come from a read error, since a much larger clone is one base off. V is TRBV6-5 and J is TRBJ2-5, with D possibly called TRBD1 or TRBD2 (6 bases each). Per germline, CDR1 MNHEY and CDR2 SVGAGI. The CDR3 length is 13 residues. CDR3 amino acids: CTSASEGGETQYF. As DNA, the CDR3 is TGTACCAGCGCGAGTGAGGGGGGAGAGACCCAGTACTTC.

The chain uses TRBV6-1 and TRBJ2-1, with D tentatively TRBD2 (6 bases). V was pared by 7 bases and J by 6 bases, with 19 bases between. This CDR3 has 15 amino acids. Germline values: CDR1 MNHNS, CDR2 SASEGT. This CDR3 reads CASNEEGLAGNEQFF. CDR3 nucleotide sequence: TGTGCCAGCAATGAGGAGGGCCTAGCTGGCAATGAGCAGTTCTTC.

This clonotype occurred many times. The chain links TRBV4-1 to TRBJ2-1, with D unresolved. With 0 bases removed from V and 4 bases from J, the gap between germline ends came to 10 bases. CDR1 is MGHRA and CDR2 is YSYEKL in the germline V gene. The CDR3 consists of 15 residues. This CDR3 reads CASSQEYVAYNEQFF. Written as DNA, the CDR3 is TGCGCCAGCAGCCAAGAATACGTCGCTTACAATGAGCAGTTCTTC.

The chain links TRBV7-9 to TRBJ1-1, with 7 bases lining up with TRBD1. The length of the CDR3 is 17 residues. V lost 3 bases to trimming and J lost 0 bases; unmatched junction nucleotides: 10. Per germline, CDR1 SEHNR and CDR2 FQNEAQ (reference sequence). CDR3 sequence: CASSFVRPGGLNTEAFF. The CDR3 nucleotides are TGTGCCAGCAGCTTCGTTCGGCCAGGGGGTCTGAACACTGAAGCTTTCTTT.

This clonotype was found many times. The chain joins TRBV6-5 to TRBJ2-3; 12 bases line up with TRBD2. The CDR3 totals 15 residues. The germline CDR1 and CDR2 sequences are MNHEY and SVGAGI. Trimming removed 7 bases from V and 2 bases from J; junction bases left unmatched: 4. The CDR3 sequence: CASKLAGGPTDTQYF. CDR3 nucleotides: TGTGCCAGCAAACTAGCGGGGGGCCCCACAGATACGCAGTATTTT.

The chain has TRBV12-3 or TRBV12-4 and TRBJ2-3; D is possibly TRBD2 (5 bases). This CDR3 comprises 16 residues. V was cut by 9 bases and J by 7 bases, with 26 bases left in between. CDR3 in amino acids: CASTPQVLARLHTQYF. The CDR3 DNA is TGTGCCAGTACCCCCCAGGTGTTAGCGAGGCTCCATACGCAGTATTTT.

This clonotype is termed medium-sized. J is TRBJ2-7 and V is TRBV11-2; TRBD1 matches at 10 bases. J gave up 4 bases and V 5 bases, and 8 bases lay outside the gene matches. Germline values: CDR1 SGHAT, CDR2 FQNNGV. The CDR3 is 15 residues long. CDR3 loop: CASSMGTGVQYEQYF. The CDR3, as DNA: TGTGCCAGCAGCATGGGGACAGGGGTACAGTACGAGCAGTACTTC. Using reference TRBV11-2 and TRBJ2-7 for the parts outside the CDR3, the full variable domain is EAGVAQSPRYKIIEKRQSVAFWCNPISGHATLYWYQQILGQGPKLLIQFQNNGVVDDSQLPKDRFSAERLKGVDSTLKIQPAKLEDSAVYLCASSMGTGVQYEQYFGPGTRLTVT.

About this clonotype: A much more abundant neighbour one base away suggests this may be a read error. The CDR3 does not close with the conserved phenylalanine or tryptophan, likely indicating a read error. The CDR3 here is CASSSRDGPMNTEAFS. DNA of the CDR3: TGTGCCAGCAGCTCCAGGGACGGACCGATGAACACTGAAGCTTTCTCT. V gene TRBV5-4 combines with J gene TRBJ1-1; TRBD1 might be the D (5 bases). V was shortened by 3 bases and J by 0 bases, with 15 bases between the two germline ends. Germline lookup yields CDR1 SGHNT and CDR2 YYREEE (reference sequence). This CDR3 has 16 residues.

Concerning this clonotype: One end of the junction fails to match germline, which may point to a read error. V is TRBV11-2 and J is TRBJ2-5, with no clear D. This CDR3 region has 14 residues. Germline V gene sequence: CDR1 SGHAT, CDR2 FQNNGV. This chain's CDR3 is CASGLRLDRETQCF. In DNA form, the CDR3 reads TGTGCCAGCGGCTTACGCCTAGACCGAGAGACCCAGTGCTTC. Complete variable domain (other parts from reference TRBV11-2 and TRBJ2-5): EAGVAQSPRYKIIEKRQSVAFWCNPISGHATLYWYQQILGQGPKLLIQFQNNGVVDDSQLPKDRFSAERLKGVDSTLKIQPAKLEDSAVYLCASGLRLDRETQCFGPGTRLLVL.

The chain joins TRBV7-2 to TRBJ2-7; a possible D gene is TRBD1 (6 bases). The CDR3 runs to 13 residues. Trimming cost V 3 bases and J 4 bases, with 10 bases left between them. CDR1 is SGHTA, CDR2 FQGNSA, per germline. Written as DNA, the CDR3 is TGTGCCAGCAGCTTCGGCCAGGGGTACGAGCAGTACTTC. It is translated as CASSFGQGYEQYF.